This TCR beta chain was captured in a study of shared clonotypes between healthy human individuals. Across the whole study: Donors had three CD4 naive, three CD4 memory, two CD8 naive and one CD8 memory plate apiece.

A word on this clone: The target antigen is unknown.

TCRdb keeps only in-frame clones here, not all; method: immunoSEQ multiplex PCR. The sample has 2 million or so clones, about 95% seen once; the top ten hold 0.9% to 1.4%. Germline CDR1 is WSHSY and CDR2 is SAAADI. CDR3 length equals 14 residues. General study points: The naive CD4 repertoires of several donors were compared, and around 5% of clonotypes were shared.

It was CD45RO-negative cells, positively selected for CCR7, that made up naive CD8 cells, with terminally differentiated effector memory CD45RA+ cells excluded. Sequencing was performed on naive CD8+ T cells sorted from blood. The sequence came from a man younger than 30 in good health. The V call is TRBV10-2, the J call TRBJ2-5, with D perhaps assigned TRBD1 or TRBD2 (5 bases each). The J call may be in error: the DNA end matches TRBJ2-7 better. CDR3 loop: CASSQGRLSYEQYF. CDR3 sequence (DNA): TGCGCCAGCAGCCAGGGACGCCTGTCCTACGAGCAGTACTTC.